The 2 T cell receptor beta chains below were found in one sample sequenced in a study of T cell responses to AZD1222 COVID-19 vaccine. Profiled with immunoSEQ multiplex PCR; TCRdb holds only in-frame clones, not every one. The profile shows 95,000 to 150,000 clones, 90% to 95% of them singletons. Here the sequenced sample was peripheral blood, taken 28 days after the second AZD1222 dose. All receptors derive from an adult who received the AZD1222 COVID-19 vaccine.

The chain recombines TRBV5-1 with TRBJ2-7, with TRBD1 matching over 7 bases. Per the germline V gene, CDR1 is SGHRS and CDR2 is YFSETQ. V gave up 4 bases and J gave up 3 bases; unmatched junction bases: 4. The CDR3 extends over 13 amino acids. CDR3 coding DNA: TGCGCCAGCAGCCGGGACAGTTTCTACGAGCAGTACTTC. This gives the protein CASSRDSFYEQYF.

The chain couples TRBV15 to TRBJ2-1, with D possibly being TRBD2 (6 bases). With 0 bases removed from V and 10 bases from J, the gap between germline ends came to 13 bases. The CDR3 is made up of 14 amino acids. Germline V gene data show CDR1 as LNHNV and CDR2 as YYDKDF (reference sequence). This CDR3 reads CATSRDLTGAEQFF. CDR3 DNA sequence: TGTGCCACCAGCAGAGATCTTACGGGAGCGGAGCAGTTCTTC. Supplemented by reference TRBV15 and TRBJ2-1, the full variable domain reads DAMVIQNPRYQVTQFGKPVTLSCSQTLNHNVMYWYQQKSSQAPKLLFHYYDKDFNNEADTPDNFQSRRPNTSFCFLDIRSPGLGDTAMYLCATSRDLTGAEQFFGPGTRLTVL.